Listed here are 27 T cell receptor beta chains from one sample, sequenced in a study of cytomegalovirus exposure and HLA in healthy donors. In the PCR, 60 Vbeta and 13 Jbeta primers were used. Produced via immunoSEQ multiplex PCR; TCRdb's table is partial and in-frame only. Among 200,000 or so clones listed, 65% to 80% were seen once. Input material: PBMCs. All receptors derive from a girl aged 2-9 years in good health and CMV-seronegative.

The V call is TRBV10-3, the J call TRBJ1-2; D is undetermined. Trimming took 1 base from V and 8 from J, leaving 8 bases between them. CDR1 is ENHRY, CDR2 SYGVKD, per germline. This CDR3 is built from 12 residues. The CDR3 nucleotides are TGTGCCATCAGTGAGTTGCAGTACGGCTACACCTTC. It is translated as CAISELQYGYTF.

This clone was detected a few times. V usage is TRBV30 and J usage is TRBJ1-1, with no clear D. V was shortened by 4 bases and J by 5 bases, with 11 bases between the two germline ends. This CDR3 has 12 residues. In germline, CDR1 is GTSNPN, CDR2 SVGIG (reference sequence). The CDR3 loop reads CAWNRGWTEAFF. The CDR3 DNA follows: TGTGCCTGGAATCGGGGATGGACTGAAGCTTTCTTT.

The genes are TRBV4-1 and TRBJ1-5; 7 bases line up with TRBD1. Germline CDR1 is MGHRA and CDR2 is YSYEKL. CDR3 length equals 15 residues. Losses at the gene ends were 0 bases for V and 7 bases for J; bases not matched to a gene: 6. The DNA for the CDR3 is TGCGCCAGCAGCCAAGATAGAAGGGGGCACCAGCCCCAGCATTTT. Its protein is CASSQDRRGHQPQHF.

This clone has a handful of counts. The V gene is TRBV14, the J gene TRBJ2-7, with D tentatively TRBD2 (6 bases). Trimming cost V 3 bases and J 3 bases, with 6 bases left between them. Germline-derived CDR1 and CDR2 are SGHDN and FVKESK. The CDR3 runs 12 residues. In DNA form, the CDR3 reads TGTGCCAGCAGCCAGCGGGACTACGAGCAGTACTTC. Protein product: CASSQRDYEQYF.

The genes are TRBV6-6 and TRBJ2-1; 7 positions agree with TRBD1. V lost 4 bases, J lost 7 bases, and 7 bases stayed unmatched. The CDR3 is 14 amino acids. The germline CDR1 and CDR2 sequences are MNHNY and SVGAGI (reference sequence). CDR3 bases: TGTGCCAGCAGTTGGAAGGGGGCTAGGAATGAGCAGTTCTTC. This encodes CASSWKGARNEQFF.

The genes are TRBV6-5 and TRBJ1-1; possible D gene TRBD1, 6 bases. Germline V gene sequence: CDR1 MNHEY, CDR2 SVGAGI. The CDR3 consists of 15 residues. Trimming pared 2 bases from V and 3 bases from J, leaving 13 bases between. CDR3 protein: CASSYLASGDTEAFF. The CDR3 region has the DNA TGTGCCAGCAGTTACCTTGCCTCAGGGGACACTGAAGCTTTCTTT.

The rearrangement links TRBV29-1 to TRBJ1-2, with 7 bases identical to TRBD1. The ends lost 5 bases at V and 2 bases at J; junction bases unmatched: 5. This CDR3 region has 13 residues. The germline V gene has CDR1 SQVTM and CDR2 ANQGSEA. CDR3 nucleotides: TGCAGCGTTCCGGGACAGACAAACTATGGCTACACCTTC. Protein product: CSVPGQTNYGYTF.

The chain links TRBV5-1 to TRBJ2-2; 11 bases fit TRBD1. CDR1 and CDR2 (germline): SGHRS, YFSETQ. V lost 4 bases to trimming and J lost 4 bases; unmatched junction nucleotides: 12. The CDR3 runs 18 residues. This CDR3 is CASSDGQGASVSTGELFF. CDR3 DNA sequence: TGCGCCAGCAGCGACGGACAGGGGGCGTCTGTTAGCACCGGGGAGCTGTTTTTT.

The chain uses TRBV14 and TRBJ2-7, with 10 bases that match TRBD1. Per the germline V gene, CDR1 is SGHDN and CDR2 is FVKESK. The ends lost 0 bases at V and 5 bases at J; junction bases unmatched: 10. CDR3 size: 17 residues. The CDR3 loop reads CASSQEGAGQGFHEQYF. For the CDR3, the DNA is TGTGCCAGCAGCCAAGAGGGCGCGGGACAGGGGTTCCACGAGCAGTACTTC.

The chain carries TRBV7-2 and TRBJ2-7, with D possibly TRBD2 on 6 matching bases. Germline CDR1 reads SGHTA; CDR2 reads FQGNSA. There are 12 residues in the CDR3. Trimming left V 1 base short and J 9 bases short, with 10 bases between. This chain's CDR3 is CASSLGTRGQYF. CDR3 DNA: TGTGCCAGCAGCTTAGGGACGCGGGGGCAGTACTTC.

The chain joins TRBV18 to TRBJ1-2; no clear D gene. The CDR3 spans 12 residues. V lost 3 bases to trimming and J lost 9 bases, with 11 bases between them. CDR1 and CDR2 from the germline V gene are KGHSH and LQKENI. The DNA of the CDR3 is TGTGCCAGCTCACCTGAGGAGGGAAGCTACACCTTC. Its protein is CASSPEEGSYTF.

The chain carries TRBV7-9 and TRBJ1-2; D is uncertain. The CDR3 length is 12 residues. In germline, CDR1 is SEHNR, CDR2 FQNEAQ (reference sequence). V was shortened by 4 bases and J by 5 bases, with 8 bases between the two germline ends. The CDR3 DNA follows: TGTGCCAGCAGCTCCGGGATGTATGGCTACACCTTC. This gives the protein CASSSGMYGYTF.

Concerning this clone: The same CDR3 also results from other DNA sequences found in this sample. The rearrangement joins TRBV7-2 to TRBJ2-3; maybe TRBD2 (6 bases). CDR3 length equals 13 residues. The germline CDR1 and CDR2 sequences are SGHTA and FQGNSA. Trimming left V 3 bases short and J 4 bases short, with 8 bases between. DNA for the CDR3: TGTGCCAGCAGCTTGGGGGGTTCAGATACGCAGTATTTT. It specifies CASSLGGSDTQYF.

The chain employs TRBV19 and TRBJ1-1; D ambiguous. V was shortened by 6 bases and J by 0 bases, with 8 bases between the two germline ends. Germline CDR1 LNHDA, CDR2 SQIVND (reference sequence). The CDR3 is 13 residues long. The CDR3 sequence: CASSMVVNTEAFF. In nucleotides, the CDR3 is TGTGCCAGTAGCATGGTAGTGAACACTGAAGCTTTCTTT.

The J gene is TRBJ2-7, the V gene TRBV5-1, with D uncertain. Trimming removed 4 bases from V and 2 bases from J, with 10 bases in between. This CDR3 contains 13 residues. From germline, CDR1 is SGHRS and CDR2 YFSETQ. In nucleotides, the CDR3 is TGCGCCAGCAGCCGCGGCAGCACCTACGAGCAGTACTTC. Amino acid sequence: CASSRGSTYEQYF.

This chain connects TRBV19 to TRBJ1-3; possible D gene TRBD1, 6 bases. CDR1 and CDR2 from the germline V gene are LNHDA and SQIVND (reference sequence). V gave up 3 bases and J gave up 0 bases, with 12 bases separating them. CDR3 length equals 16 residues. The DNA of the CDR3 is TGTGCCAGTAGTATGGACAGCTACCACTCTGGAAACACCATATATTTT. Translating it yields CASSMDSYHSGNTIYF.

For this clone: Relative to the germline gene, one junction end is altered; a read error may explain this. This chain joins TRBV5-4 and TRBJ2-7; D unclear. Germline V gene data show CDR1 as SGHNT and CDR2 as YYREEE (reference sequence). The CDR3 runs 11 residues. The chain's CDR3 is CASSSTYEQYF. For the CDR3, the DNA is TGTGCCAGTAGCTCCACCTACGAGCAGTACTTC.

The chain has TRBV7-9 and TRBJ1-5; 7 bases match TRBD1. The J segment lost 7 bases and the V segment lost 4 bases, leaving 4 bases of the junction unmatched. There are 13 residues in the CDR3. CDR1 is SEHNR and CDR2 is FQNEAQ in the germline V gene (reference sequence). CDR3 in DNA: TGTGCCAGCAGCTCTCAGGGGGACCAGCCCCAGCATTTT. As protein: CASSSQGDQPQHF.

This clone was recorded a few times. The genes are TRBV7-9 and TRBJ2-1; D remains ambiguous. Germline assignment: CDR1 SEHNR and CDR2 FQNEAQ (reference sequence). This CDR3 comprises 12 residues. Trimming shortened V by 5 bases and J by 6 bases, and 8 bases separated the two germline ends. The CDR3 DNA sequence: TGTGCCAGCAGCCAACAGATCAATGAGCAGTTCTTC. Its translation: CASSQQINEQFF.

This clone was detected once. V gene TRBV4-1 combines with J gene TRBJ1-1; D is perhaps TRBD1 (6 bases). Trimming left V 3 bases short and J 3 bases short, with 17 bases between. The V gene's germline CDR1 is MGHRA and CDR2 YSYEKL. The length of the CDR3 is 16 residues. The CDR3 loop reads CASSQDHRDGYTEAFF. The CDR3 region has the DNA TGCGCCAGCAGCCAGGACCACAGGGATGGGTACACTGAAGCTTTCTTT.

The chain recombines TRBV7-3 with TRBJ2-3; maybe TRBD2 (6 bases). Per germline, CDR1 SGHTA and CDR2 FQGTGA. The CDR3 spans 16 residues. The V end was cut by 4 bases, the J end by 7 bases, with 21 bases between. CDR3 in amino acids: CASSSPGFGSGNTQYF. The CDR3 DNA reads TGTGCCAGCAGCTCCCCCGGATTCGGTAGCGGAAATACGCAGTATTTT. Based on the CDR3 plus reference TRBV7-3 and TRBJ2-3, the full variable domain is GAGVSQTPSNKVTEKGKYVELRCDPISGHTALYWYRQSLGQGPEFLIYFQGTGAADDSGLPNDRFFAVRPEGSVSTLKIQRTERGDSAVYLCASSSPGFGSGNTQYFGPGTRLTVL.

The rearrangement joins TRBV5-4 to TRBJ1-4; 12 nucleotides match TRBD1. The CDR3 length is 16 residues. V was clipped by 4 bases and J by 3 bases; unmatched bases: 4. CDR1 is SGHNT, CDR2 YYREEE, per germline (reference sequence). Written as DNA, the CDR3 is TGTGCCAGCAGCATGGGACAGGGGGCCTCTAATGAAAAACTGTTTTTT. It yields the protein CASSMGQGASNEKLFF. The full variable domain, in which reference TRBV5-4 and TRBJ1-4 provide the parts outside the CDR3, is ETGVTQSPTHLIKTRGQQVTLRCSSQSGHNTVSWYQQALGQGPQFIFQYYREEENGRGNFPPRFSGLQFPNYSSELNVNALELDDSALYLCASSMGQGASNEKLFFGSGTQLSVL.

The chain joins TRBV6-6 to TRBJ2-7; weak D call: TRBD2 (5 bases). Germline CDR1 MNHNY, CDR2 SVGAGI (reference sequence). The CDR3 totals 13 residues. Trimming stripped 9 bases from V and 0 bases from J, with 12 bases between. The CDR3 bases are TGTGCCAGTATGGACTTTACCTCCTACGAGCAGTACTTC. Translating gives CASMDFTSYEQYF.

The CDR3 region is CASSMRVQETQYF. For the CDR3, the DNA is TGTGCCAGTAGTATGAGAGTACAAGAGACCCAGTACTTC. V is TRBV19 and J is TRBJ2-5; no firm D call. CDR3 length equals 13 residues. CDR1 LNHDA and CDR2 SQIVND come from the germline V gene (reference sequence). Trimming took 3 bases from V and 2 from J, leaving 7 bases between them.

In nucleotides, the CDR3 is TGTGCCAGCCAACTTGGAGGTTTCAATTCACCCCTCCACTTT. This codes for CASQLGGFNSPLHF. The chain carries TRBV28 and TRBJ1-6; D is ambiguous. In germline, CDR1 is MDHEN, CDR2 SYDVKM. This CDR3 is built from 14 residues. V was clipped by 8 bases and J by 7 bases, with 15 bases between them.

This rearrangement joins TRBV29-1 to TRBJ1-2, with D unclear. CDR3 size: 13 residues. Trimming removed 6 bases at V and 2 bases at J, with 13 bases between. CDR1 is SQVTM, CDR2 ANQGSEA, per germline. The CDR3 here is CSVSVGSNYGYTF. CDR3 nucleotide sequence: TGCAGCGTCTCTGTTGGCTCCAACTATGGCTACACCTTC.

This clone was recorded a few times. The CDR3 region is CASSQLRTGGNYGYTF. CDR3 sequence (DNA): TGCGCCAGCAGCCAGTTGAGGACAGGGGGCAACTATGGCTACACCTTC. The chain carries TRBV4-1 and TRBJ1-2; 11 bases line up with TRBD1. V dropped 3 bases and J dropped 2; count of bases not matched to a gene: 5. Germline CDR1 reads MGHRA; CDR2 reads YSYEKL. CDR3 length: 16 amino acids.